This T cell receptor beta chain appears in the sequencing data of a study of human T cells and chemical hapten exposure. The time point is: patch test 1, 2 weeks after DPC sensitization. Indicated treatment: therapeutic diphenylcyclopropenone sensitization with weekly scalp DPC. This clonotype was seen a handful of times. TCRdb processed the RACE reads anew with MiXCR; each CDR3 protein has one entry. The sample lists roughly 180,000 distinct CDR3 sequences; roughly 15% were seen once. This sequence was found in a woman aged 25 to 39 with alopecia areata. Some clones in this sample may be carry-over from other donors' samples. Sequences were derived from whole blood, sampled in connection with sensitization to the hapten diphenylcyclopropenone (DPC).

The CDR3: CASSLATGGILSGANVLTF. For the CDR3, the DNA is TGTGCCAGCAGCTTAGCGACAGGGGGCATCCTCTCTGGGGCCAACGTCCTGACTTTC. V usage is TRBV7-9 and J usage is TRBJ2-6; 10 bases are a match to TRBD1. The germline V gene has CDR1 SEHNR and CDR2 FQNEAQ (reference sequence). V trimming: 0 bases; J trimming: 0 bases; junction bases outside the gene matches: 5. There are 19 residues in the CDR3. Complete variable domain (other parts from reference TRBV7-9 and TRBJ2-6): DTGVSQNPRHKITKRGQNVTFRCDPISEHNRLYWYRQTLGQGPEFLTYFQNEAQLEKSRLLSDRFSAERPKGSFSTLEIQRTEQGDSAMYLCASSLATGGILSGANVLTFGAGSRLTVL.